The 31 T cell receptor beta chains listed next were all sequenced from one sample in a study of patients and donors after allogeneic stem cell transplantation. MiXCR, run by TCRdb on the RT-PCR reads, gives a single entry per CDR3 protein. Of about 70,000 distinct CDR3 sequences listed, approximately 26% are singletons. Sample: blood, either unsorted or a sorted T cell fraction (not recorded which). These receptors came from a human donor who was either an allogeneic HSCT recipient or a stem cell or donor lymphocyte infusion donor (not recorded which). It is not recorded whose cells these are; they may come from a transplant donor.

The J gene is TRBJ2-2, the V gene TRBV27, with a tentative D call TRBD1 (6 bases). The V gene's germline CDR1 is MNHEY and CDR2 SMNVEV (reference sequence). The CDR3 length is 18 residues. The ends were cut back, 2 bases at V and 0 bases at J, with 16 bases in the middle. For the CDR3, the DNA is TGTGCCAGCAGTTTACTATCCCCCACAGGGCCGAACACCGGGGAGCTGTTTTTT. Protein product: CASSLLSPTGPNTGELFF.

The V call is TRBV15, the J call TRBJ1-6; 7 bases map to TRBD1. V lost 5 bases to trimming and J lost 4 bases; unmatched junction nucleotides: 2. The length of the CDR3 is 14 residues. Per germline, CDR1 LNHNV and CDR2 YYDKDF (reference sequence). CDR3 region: CATSSRGYNSPLHF. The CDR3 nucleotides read TGTGCCACCAGCTCCAGGGGGTATAATTCACCCCTCCACTTT.

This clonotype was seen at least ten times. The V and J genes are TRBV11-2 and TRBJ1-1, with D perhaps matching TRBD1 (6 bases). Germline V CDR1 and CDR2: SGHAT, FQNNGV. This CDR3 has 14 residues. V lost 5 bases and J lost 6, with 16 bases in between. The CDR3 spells CASSAARGSPEAFF. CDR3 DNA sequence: TGTGCCAGCAGCGCCGCCAGGGGTTCGCCTGAAGCTTTCTTT.

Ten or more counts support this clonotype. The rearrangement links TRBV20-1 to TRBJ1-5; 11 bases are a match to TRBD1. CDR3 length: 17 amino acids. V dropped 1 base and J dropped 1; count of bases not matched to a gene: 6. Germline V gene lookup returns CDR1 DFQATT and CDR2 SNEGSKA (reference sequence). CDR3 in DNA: TGCAGTGCTAGAGGTATTGGACAGGGGGCGAGCAATCAGCCCCAGCATTTT. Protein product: CSARGIGQGASNQPQHF.

The CDR3 DNA reads as TGTGCCAGCAGTCCGCAGGGGCGGCCCTATCAGAACACCGGGGAGCTGTTTTTT. Amino acids: CASSPQGRPYQNTGELFF. The chain links TRBV12-3 or TRBV12-4 to TRBJ2-2, with a possible D match to TRBD1 (6 bases). The CDR3 loop spans 18 amino acids. The V end lost 5 bases, the J end lost 1 base, and 20 bases lay between the germline ends.

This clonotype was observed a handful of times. CDR3 DNA sequence: TGTGCCAGCAGCCTCGGACACCTTGCCTACGAGCAGTACTTC. Residues: CASSLGHLAYEQYF. The rearrangement uses TRBV7-2 and TRBJ2-7, with TRBD1 as a possible D gene (5 bases). This CDR3 region has 14 residues. Germline V lookup: CDR1 SGHTA, CDR2 FQGNSA. Between the trimmed V and J ends, which lost 5 bases and 2 bases, there was a span of 13 bases.

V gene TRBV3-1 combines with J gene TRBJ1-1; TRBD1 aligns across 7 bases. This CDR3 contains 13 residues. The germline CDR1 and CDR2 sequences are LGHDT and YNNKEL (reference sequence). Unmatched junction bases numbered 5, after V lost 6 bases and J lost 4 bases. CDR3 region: CASSTGVGTEAFF. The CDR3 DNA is TGTGCCAGCAGTACAGGGGTAGGCACTGAAGCTTTCTTT.

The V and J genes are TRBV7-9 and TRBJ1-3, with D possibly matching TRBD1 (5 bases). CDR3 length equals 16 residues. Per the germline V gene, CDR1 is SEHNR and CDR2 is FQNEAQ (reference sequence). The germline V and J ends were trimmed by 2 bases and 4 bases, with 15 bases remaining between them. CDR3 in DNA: TGTGCCAGCAGCTTAAGACAGTTACAGGCGGGAAACACCATATATTTT. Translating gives CASSLRQLQAGNTIYF. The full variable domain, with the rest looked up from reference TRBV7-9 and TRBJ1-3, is DTGVSQNPRHKITKRGQNVTFRCDPISEHNRLYWYRQTLGQGPEFLTYFQNEAQLEKSRLLSDRFSAERPKGSFSTLEIQRTEQGDSAMYLCASSLRQLQAGNTIYFGEGSWLTVV.

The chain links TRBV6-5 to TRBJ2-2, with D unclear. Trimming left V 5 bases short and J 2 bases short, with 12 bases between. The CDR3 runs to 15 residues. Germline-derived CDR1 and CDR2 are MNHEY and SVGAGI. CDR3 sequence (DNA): TGTGCCAGCAGTCTGGAGTTGTCAAACACCGGGGAGCTGTTTTTT. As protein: CASSLELSNTGELFF.

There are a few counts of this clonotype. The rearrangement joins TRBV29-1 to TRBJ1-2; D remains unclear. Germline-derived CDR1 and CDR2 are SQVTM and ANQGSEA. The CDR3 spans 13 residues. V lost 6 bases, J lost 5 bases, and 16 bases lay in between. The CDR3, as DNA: TGCAGCGTCGAAAGTCACAGAGGGTATGGCTACACCTTC. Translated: CSVESHRGYGYTF.

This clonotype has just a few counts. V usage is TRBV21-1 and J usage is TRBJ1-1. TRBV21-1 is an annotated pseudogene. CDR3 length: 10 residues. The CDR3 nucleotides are TGTGCCAACAGACAGCATGAAGCTTTCTTT. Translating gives CANRQHEAFF.

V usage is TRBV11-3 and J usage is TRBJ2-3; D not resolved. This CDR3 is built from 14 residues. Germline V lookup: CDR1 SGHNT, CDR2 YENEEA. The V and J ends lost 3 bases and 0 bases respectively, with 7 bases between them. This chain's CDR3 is CASSLQDSTDTQYF. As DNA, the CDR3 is TGTGCCAGCAGCTTGCAGGATAGCACAGATACGCAGTATTTT.

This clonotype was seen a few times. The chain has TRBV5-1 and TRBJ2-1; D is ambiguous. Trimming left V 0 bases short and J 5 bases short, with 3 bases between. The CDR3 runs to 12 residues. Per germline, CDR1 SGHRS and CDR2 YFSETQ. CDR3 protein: CASSLGHNEQFF. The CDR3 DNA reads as TGCGCCAGCAGCTTGGGCCACAATGAGCAGTTCTTC.

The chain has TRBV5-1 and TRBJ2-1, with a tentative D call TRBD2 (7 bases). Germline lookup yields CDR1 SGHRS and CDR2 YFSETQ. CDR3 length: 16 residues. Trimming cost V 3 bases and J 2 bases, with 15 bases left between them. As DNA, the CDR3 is TGCGCCAGCAGCTCGAGGCGGGGGCAAACCTACAATGAGCAGTTCTTC. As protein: CASSSRRGQTYNEQFF.

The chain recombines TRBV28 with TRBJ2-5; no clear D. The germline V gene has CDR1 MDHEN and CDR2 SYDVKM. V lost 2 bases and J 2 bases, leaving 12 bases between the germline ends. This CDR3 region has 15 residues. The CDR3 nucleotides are TGTGCCAGCAGTTTAGGAGTCGGAGCACAAGAGACCCAGTACTTC. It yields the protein CASSLGVGAQETQYF.

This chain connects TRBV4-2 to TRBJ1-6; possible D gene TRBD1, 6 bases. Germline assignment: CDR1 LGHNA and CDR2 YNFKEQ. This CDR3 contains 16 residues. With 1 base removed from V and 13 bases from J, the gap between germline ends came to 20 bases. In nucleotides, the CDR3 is TGTGCCAGCAGCCAAGTTGGTGGACAGAGCGGGGCGCCCCTCCACTTT. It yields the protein CASSQVGGQSGAPLHF.

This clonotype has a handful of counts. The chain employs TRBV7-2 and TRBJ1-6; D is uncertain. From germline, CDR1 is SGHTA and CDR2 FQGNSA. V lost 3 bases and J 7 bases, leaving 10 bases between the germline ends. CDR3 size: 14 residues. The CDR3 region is CASSFMVANSPLHF. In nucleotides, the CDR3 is TGTGCCAGCAGCTTTATGGTTGCAAATTCACCCCTCCACTTT.

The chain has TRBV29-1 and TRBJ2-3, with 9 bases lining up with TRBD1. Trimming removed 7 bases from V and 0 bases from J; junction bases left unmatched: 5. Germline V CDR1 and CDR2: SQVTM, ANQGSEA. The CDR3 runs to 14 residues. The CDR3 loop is CSAGQGPSTDTQYF. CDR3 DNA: TGCAGCGCCGGACAGGGGCCCAGCACAGATACGCAGTATTTT.

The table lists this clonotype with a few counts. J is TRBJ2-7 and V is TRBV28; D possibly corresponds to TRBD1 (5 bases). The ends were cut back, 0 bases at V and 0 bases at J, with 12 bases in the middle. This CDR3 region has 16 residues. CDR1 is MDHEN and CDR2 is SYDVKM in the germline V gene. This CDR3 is CASSLWQGRSSYEQYF. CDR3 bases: TGTGCCAGCAGTTTATGGCAGGGAAGGAGCTCCTACGAGCAGTACTTC.

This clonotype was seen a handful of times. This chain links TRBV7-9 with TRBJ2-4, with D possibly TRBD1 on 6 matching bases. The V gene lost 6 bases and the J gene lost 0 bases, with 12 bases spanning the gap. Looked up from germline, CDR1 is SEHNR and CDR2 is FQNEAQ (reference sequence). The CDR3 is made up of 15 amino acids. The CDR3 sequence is CASSRDTIAKNIQYF. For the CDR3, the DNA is TGTGCCAGCAGTCGGGACACAATAGCCAAAAACATTCAGTACTTC.

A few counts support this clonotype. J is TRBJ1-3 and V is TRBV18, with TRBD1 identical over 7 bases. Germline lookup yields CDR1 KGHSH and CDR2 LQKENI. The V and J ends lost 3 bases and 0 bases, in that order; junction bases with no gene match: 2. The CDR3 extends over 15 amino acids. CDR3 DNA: TGTGCCAGCTCACCGGACAGGTTCTCTGGAAACACCATATATTTT. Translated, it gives CASSPDRFSGNTIYF.

The CDR3 nucleotides read TGTGCCATCAGTACCGACAGGGGCACTGAGCCCCAGCATTTT. This encodes CAISTDRGTEPQHF. The chain carries TRBV10-3 and TRBJ1-5; the match to TRBD1 covers 8 bases. The CDR3 loop spans 14 amino acids. V trimming: 5 bases; J trimming: 8 bases; junction bases outside the gene matches: 8. In germline, CDR1 is ENHRY, CDR2 SYGVKD.

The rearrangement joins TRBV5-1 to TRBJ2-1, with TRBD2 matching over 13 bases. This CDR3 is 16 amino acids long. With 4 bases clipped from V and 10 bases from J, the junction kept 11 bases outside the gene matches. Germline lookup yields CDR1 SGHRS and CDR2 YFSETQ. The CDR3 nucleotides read TGCGCCAGCAGCCCGGGGACTAGCGGGAAATTCCCCGAGCAGTTCTTC. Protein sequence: CASSPGTSGKFPEQFF.

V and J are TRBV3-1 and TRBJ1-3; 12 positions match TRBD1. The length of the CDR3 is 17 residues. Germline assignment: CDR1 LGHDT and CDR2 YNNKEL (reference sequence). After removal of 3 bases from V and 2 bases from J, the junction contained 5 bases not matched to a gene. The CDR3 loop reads CASSHRDRGPTGNTIYF. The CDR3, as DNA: TGTGCCAGCAGCCATAGGGACAGGGGGCCGACTGGAAACACCATATATTTT.

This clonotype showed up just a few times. CDR3 nucleotides: TGTGCCAGCAGCCAAGATTCAAACAGGGGGCTTTCGCAAGAGCAGTACTTC. Its translation: CASSQDSNRGLSQEQYF. The V gene is TRBV4-2, the J gene TRBJ2-7; 9 bases are a match to TRBD1. With 0 bases clipped from V and 7 bases from J, the junction kept 13 bases outside the gene matches. Germline assignment: CDR1 LGHNA and CDR2 YNFKEQ. This CDR3 contains 17 residues.

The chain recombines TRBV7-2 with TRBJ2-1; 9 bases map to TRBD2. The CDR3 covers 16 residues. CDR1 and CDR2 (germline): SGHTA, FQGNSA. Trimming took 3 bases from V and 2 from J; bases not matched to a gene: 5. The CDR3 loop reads CASSLVASGAYNEQFF. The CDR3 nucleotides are TGTGCCAGCAGCTTGGTGGCTAGCGGGGCCTACAATGAGCAGTTCTTC.

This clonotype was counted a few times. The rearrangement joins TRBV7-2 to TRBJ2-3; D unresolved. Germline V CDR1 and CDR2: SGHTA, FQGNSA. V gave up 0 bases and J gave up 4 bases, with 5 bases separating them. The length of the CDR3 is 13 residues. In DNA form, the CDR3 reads TGTGCCAGCAGCTTAGCGGTCCCAGATACGCAGTATTTT. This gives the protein CASSLAVPDTQYF.

The CDR3 loop reads CASSSSGGSEQYF. CDR3 DNA: TGCGCCAGCAGCTCGTCAGGGGGCTCCGAGCAGTACTTC. The chain recombines TRBV5-1 with TRBJ2-7, with TRBD1 identical over 8 bases. V shed 3 bases, J shed 6 bases, and the junction held 5 bases outside the gene matches. CDR3 length equals 13 residues. In germline, CDR1 is SGHRS, CDR2 YFSETQ.

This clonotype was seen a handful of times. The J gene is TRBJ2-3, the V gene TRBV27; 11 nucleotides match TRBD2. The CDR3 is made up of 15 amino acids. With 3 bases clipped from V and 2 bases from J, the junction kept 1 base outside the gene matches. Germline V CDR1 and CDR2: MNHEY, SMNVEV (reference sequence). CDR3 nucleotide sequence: TGTGCCAGCAGTTTGGGACTAGCGGACACAGATACGCAGTATTTT. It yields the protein CASSLGLADTDTQYF.

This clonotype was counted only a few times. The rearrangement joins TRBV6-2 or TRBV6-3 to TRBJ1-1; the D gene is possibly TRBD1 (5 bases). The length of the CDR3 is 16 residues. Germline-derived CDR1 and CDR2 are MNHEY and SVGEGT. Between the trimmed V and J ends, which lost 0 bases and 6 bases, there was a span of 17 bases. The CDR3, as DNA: TGTGCCAGCAGTTACTCGATTGGAGGGGTAGGACCTGAAGCTTTCTTT. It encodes CASSYSIGGVGPEAFF.

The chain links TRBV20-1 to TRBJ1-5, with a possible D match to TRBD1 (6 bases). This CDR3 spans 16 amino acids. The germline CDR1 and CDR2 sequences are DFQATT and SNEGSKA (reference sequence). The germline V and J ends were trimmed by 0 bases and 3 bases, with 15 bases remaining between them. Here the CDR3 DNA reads TGCAGTGCTAGAGATGCAGGGGTGTATGTCAATCAGCCCCAGCATTTT. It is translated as CSARDAGVYVNQPQHF.